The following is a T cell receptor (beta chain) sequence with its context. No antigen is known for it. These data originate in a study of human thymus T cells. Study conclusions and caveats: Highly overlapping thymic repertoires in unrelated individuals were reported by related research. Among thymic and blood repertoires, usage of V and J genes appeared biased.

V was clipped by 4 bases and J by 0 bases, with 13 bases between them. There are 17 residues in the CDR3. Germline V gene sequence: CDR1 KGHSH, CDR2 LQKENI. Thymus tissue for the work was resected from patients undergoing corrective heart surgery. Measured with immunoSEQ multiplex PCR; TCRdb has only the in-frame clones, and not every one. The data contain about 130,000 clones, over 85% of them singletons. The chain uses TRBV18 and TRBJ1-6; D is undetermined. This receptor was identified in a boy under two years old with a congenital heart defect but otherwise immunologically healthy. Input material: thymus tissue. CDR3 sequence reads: CASSLPGRSSYNSPLHF. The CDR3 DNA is TGTGCCAGCTCACTCCCTGGACGGAGCTCCTATAATTCACCCCTCCACTTT.